This is a list of T cell receptor beta chains from one sample in a study of blood T cell repertoires in COVID-19. Generated by immunoSEQ multiplex PCR, the TCRdb table keeps only in-frame clones and is missing some. The sample shows 320,000 or so clones, 88% of them seen only once. The sample comprised PBMCs or T cells enriched from blood (not recorded which). All receptors derive from a young man who had recovered from COVID-19. CDR3s include the opening cysteine and the closing phenylalanine or tryptophan. A D gene is named only where the DNA matches it firmly. Clone size is stated in some rows and not others, as once, few, many or a class when expanded.

V	J	size	D	CDR3
TRBV12-2	TRBJ1-1	NA	NA	CASRLAELNTEAFF
TRBV28	TRBJ2-5	once	NA	CASSFITTQETQYF
TRBV28	TRBJ1-1	NA	NA	CASSLEGRGNTEAFF
TRBV12-3/TRBV12-4	TRBJ2-5	NA	TRBD1	CASSLGTEETQYF
TRBV9	TRBJ1-4	NA	NA	CASSVGGLEEKLFF
TRBV19	TRBJ2-7	NA	TRBD1	CASSPRQGARHEQYF
TRBV3-1/TRBV3-2	TRBJ2-2	once	NA	CASTDGGHTGELFF
TRBV30	TRBJ1-4	NA	NA	CAWSVPNRANEKLFF
TRBV5-1	TRBJ2-7	NA	NA	CASSWTGPEQYF
TRBV27	TRBJ1-3	NA	TRBD1	CASSSSTVGQDSGNTIYF
TRBV3-1/TRBV3-2	TRBJ2-7	NA	TRBD1	CASSQVPWTGGGIEQYF
TRBV28	TRBJ1-2	few	TRBD1	CASSIRGQGSYGYTF
TRBV2	TRBJ1-1	NA	NA	CASSEHGGGTEAFF
TRBV6-5	TRBJ1-1	NA	NA	CASSYAGMATEAFF
TRBV2	TRBJ1-3	NA	NA	CASRQRRDTIYF
TRBV7-3	TRBJ2-1	NA	TRBD2	CASSVRGTSGTNEQFF
TRBV9	TRBJ2-5	once	NA	CASSVAASGQETQYF
TRBV12-3/TRBV12-4	TRBJ1-1	NA	NA	CASRKAGTEAFF
TRBV6-5	TRBJ2-3	NA	TRBD2	CASVTSSWTDTQYF
TRBV24-1	TRBJ2-3	NA	NA	CATSDQSLVFPQYF
TRBV28	TRBJ1-2	NA	NA	CASSLPGTFYGYTF
TRBV5-6	TRBJ1-2	NA	TRBD1	CASSFEQGKANYGYTF
TRBV15	TRBJ2-1	NA	NA	CATSRDVGLPQFF
TRBV5-6	TRBJ1-2	NA	NA	CASSFQVYGYTF
TRBV7-9	TRBJ1-4	NA	TRBD1	CASSLMAGQGIEKLFF
TRBV2	TRBJ2-1	NA	NA	CASGLTLSSYNEQFF
TRBV5-1	TRBJ2-2	NA	TRBD1	CASSWTGGASGELFF
TRBV11-2	TRBJ2-7	NA	TRBD1	CASSWGQGVYEQYF
TRBV10-3	TRBJ2-7	NA	TRBD1	CAINPGQGNYEQYF
TRBV5-1	TRBJ1-1	NA	NA	CASSTTGLLNTEAFF
TRBV12-3/TRBV12-4	TRBJ2-3	NA	NA	CASRPSADTQYF
TRBV27	TRBJ2-2	NA	TRBD2	CASSPRGDDINTGELFF
TRBV6-6	TRBJ1-4	NA	TRBD1	CASSFLDRGHEKLFF
TRBV5-1	TRBJ2-7	NA	TRBD2	CASSSTSGGTQRIEQYF
TRBV18	TRBJ2-1	NA	NA	CASGLGKVSEQFF
TRBV10-1	TRBJ2-2	once	NA	CASSGNIRGGELFF
TRBV27	TRBJ1-4	NA	NA	CASSLAGGNEKLFF
TRBV5-1	TRBJ2-7	NA	NA	CASSWDFYEQYF
TRBV28	TRBJ2-3	NA	TRBD1	CASSQPLTGTSTDTQYF
TRBV10-1	TRBJ2-3	once	TRBD1	CASSDKGGQNSTDTQYF
TRBV28	TRBJ1-2	NA	NA	CASSPNYGYTF
TRBV5-1	TRBJ2-2	NA	NA	CASSPENTGELFF